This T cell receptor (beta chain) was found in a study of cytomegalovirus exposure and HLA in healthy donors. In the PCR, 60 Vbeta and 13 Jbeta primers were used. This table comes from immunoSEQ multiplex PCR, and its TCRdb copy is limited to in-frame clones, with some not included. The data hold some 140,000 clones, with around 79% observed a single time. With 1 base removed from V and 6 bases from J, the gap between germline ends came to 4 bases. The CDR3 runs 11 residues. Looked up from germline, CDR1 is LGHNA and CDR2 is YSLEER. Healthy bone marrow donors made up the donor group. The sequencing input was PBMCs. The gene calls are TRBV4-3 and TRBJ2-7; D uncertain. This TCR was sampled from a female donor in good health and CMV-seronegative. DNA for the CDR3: TGCGCCAGCAGCCAAGGGGCCGAGCAGTACTTC. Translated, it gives CASSQGAEQYF.